Detailed here is one TCR beta chain. The repertoire was sequenced with immunoSEQ multiplex PCR; TCRdb's copy has only in-frame clones and lacks some. This table has tens of thousands of clones, over 80% appearing once. CDR1 is KGHSH, CDR2 LQKENI, per germline. The CDR3 consists of 15 residues. V shed 3 bases, J shed 5 bases, and the junction held 4 bases outside the gene matches. This entry belongs to a study of blood T cell repertoires in COVID-19. Across the whole study: PBMCs, B-cell-depleted T cells, or T cells provided the cDNA or gDNA that made up the material.

Material: peripheral blood. The chain combines TRBV18 with TRBJ1-6, with 7 bases identical to TRBD1. This TCR came from a man over 45 with active COVID-19. CDR3 nucleotides: TGTGCCAGCTCACCCGGGACAGCAAATAATTCACCCCTCCACTTT. It is translated as CASSPGTANNSPLHF.